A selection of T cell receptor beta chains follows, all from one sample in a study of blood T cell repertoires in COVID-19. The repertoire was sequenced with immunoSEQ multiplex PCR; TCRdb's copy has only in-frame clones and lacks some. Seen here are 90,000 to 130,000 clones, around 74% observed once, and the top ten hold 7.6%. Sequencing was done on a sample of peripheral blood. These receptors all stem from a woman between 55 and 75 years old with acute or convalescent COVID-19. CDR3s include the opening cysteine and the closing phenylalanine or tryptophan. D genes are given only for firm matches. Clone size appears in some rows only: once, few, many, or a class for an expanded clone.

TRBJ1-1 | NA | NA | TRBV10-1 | CASSEAGLTNTEAFF | TGCGCCAGCAGTGAGGCGGGACTGACGAACACTGAAGCTTTCTTT
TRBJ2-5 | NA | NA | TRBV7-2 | CASSASQRETQYF | TGTGCCAGCAGCGCCAGTCAGAGGGAGACCCAGTACTTC
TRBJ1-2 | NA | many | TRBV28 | CASTPWRDYGYTF | TGTGCCAGCACCCCTTGGAGGGACTATGGCTACACCTTC
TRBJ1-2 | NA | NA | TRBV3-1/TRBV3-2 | CASSQFFGEIYGYTF | TGTGCCAGCAGTCAATTCTTTGGAGAAATTTATGGCTACACCTTC
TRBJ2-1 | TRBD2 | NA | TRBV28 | CASSLFIGGGANEQFF | TGTGCCAGCAGTTTATTTATTGGCGGGGGGGCCAATGAGCAGTTCTTC
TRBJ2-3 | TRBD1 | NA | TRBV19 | CASSIGARGRTDTQYF | TGTGCCAGTAGTATTGGGGCCAGGGGGCGCACAGATACGCAGTATTTT
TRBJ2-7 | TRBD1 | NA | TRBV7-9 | CASSSRDRGLIYEQYF | TGTGCCAGCAGCTCGCGCGACAGGGGGCTTATCTACGAGCAGTACTTC
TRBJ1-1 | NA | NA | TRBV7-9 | CASSLQDPTEAFF | TGTGCCAGCAGCTTGCAGGATCCCACTGAAGCTTTCTTT
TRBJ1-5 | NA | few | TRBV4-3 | CASSQDAGQPQHF | TGCGCCAGCAGCCAAGATGCGGGGCAGCCCCAGCATTTT
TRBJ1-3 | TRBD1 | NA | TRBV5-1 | CASSEQGASGNTIYF | TGCGCCAGCAGCGAACAGGGGGCATCTGGAAACACCATATATTTT
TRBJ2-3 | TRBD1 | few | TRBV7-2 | CASSLMSGQGLADTQYF | TGTGCCAGCAGCTTAATGTCCGGACAGGGGCTCGCAGATACGCAGTATTTT
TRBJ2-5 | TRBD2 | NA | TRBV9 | CASSPLLGGGGLPSAQYF | TGTGCCAGCAGCCCATTACTCGGCGGGGGGGGCCTGCCGTCGGCCCAGTACTTC
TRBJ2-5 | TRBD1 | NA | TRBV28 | CASSSIRDSPGETQYF | TGTGCCAGCAGTTCTATCCGGGACAGCCCTGGAGAAACCCAGTACTTC
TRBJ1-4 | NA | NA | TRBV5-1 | CASSPGARREKLFF | TGCGCCAGCAGCCCGGGTGCCCGGAGGGAAAAACTGTTTTTT
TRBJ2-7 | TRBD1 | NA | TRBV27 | CASSPSTGTGIFKKQYF | TGTGCCAGCAGTCCAAGCACCGGGACAGGGATCTTTAAAAAGCAGTACTTC
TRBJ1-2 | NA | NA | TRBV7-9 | CASSVSQGTGYTF | TGTGCCAGCAGCGTCAGTCAGGGGACGGGCTACACCTTC
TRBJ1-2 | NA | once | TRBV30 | CAWSSGGGYTF | TGTGCCTGGAGTTCAGGTGGTGGCTACACCTTC
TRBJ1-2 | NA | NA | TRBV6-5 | CASSITWGSGYTF | TGTGCCAGCAGCATTACGTGGGGCTCTGGCTACACCTTC
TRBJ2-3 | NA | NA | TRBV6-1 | CASSERLGAVTTDTQYF | TGTGCCAGCAGTGAAAGGCTGGGGGCGGTAACCACAGATACGCAGTATTTT
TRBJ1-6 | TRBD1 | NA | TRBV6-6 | CASSHDPGTGFHNSPLHF | TGTGCCAGCAGTCACGATCCCGGGACAGGGTTCCATAATTCACCCCTCCACTTT
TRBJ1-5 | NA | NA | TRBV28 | CASRMTVANQPQHF | TGTGCCAGCAGAATGACCGTAGCAAATCAGCCCCAGCATTTT
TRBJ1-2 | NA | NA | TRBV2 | CASSEVGHPRDGYTF | TGTGCCAGCAGTGAGGTGGGACACCCCCGGGATGGCTACACCTTC
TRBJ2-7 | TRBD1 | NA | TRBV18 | CASSRLGTAYEQYF | TGTGCCAGCTCACGACTCGGGACAGCCTACGAGCAGTACTTC
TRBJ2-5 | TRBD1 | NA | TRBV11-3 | CASSLGTGVQETQYF | TGTGCCAGCAGCTTAGGGACAGGGGTCCAAGAGACCCAGTACTTC
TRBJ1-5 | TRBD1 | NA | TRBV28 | CASRAMTGGGGNQPQHF | TGTGCCAGCAGGGCTATGACAGGGGGCGGAGGCAATCAGCCCCAGCATTTT
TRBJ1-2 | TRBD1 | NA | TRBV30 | CAWSVQGVDGYTF | TGTGCCTGGAGTGTACAGGGGGTCGATGGCTACACCTTC
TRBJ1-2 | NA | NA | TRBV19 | CASSPQSSTGRKNYTF | TGTGCCAGTAGTCCCCAATCGTCGACAGGCAGGAAAAACTACACCTTC
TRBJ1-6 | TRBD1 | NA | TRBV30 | CAWSVGQGMSPLHF | TGTGCCTGGAGTGTGGGACAGGGTATGTCACCCCTCCACTTT
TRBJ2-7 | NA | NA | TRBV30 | CAWSAVSWGTYEQYF | TGTGCCTGGAGTGCAGTCTCCTGGGGCACCTACGAGCAGTACTTC
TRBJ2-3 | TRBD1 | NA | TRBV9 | CASSVRGQYTDTQYF | TGTGCCAGCAGCGTAAGGGGACAGTACACAGATACGCAGTATTTT
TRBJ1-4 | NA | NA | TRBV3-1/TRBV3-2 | CASSQGTGLKLFF | TGTGCCAGCAGCCAAGGTACAGGTTTAAAACTGTTTTTT
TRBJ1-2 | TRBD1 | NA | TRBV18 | CASSPGTGGGYTF | TGTGCCAGCTCACCGGGGACAGGGGGTGGCTACACCTTC
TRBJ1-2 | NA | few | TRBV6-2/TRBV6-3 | CASSVTGHYGYTF | TGTGCCAGCAGTGTCACAGGGCATTATGGCTACACCTTC
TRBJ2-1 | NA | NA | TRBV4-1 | CASSQDMNKNEQFF | TGCGCCAGCAGCCAAGATATGAACAAAAATGAGCAGTTCTTC
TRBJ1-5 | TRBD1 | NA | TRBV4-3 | CASSQDRTGNSNQPQHF | TGCGCCAGCAGCCAAGATCGGACAGGCAATAGCAATCAGCCCCAGCATTTT
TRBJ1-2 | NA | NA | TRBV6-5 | CASSTKGGNGYTF | TGTGCCAGCAGCACGAAGGGGGGGAATGGCTACACCTTC
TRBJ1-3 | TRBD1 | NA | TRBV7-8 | CASSLVTGGGGTIYF | TGTGCCAGCAGCTTAGTGACAGGGGGCGGCGGCACCATATATTTT
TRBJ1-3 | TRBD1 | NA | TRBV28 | CASSLPSGGILSGNTIYF | TGTGCCAGCAGTCTTCCCTCAGGGGGAATTCTCTCTGGAAACACCATATATTTT
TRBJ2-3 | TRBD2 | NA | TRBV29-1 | CSVRTLAGADTQYF | TGCAGCGTGCGGACGCTAGCGGGGGCAGATACGCAGTATTTT
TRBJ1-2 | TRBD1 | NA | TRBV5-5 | CASSLRTTGLNYGYTF | TGTGCCAGCAGCTTGCGAACGACAGGGCTTAACTATGGCTACACCTTC
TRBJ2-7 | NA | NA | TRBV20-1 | CSASQGLESYEQYF | TGCAGTGCTAGTCAGGGGTTAGAAAGTTACGAGCAGTACTTC
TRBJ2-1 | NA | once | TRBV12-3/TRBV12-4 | CASSYDSVQFF | TGTGCCAGCAGCTACGATAGTGTGCAGTTCTTC
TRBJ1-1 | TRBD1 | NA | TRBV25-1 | CASSRTGTGGEAFF | TGTGCCAGCAGTAGAACAGGGACAGGGGGAGAAGCTTTCTTT
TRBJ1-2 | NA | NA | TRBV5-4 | CASTRKPINYGYTF | TGTGCCAGCACCAGAAAACCCATAAACTATGGCTACACCTTC
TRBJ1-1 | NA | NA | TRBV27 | CASSLSGRGPEAFF | TGTGCCAGCAGTTTATCCGGCAGGGGCCCTGAAGCTTTCTTT
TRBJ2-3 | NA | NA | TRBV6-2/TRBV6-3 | CASSYSFSLTRSNTDTQYF | TGTGCCAGCAGTTACTCGTTTTCCCTGACCCGGAGCAACACAGATACGCAGTATTTT
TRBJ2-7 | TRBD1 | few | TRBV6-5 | CASSRDRGAYEQYF | TGTGCCAGCTCCCGGGACAGGGGGGCCTACGAGCAGTACTTC
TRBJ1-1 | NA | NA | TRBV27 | CASSPWDMNTEAFF | TGTGCCAGCAGTCCCTGGGACATGAACACTGAAGCTTTCTTT
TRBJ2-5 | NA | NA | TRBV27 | CASSLSPPGTRGQETQYF | TGTGCCAGCAGTTTATCGCCTCCTGGGACAAGGGGACAAGAGACCCAGTACTTC
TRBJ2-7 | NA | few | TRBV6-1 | CASSGVLAFVAVSYEQYF | TGTGCCAGCAGTGGGGTACTAGCATTTGTTGCGGTCTCCTACGAGCAGTACTTC
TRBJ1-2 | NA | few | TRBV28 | CASSLLSGYGYTF | TGTGCCAGCAGTCTTCTTTCGGGCTATGGCTACACCTTC
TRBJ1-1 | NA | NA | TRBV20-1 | CSASFRGGLRAEAFF | TGCAGTGCTAGTTTTAGGGGGGGCCTGAGGGCTGAAGCTTTCTTT
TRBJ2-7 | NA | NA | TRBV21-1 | CASSFTGGGSHYEQYF | TGTGCCAGCAGCTTCACAGGGGGAGGCAGCCACTACGAGCAGTACTTC